These 22 T cell receptor beta chains came from one sample sequenced in a study of blood T cell repertoires in COVID-19. Repertoires were generated with immunoSEQ multiplex PCR, while TCRdb's copy carries only in-frame clones and drops some. Seen here are 200,000 to 300,000 clones, 75% to 90% observed once, and the top ten hold approximately 7.9%. Sequenced input: peripheral blood. These receptor sequences come from a man aged 60-69 years who had recovered from COVID-19.

The CDR3 spells CASSLRGSHEKLFF. The CDR3 region has the DNA TGTGCCAGTAGTCTTCGGGGTTCTCATGAAAAACTGTTTTTT. The J gene is TRBJ1-4, the V gene TRBV19; no clear D gene. The CDR3 is 14 amino acids. The germline V gene encodes CDR1 LNHDA and CDR2 SQIVND (reference sequence). The V and J ends lost 5 bases and 6 bases respectively, with 13 bases between them.

J is TRBJ1-2 and V is TRBV5-1, with 7 nucleotides matching TRBD1. This CDR3 is 13 amino acids long. Germline CDR1 is SGHRS and CDR2 is YFSETQ. With 1 base clipped from V and 5 bases from J, the junction kept 2 bases outside the gene matches. DNA of the CDR3: TGCGCCAGCAGCTTGTCGACAGGGTATGGCTACACCTTC. Its protein product is CASSLSTGYGYTF. Full variable domain (remainder filled in from reference TRBV5-1 and TRBJ1-2): KAGVTQTPRYLIKTRGQQVTLSCSPISGHRSVSWYQQTPGQGLQFLFEYFSETQRNKGNFPGRFSGRQFSNSRSEMNVSTLELGDSALYLCASSLSTGYGYTFGSGTRLTVV.

This rearrangement joins TRBV11-2 to TRBJ1-3; 7 positions match TRBD1. Unmatched junction bases numbered 2, after V lost 3 bases and J lost 0 bases. The length of the CDR3 is 15 residues. Germline loops: CDR1 SGHAT, CDR2 FQNNGV. The CDR3 sequence is CASSLDRTSGNTIYF. The CDR3 DNA sequence: TGTGCCAGCAGCTTGGACAGGACCTCTGGAAACACCATATATTTT. The complete variable domain, with remaining parts taken from reference TRBV11-2 and TRBJ1-3, reads EAGVAQSPRYKIIEKRQSVAFWCNPISGHATLYWYQQILGQGPKLLIQFQNNGVVDDSQLPKDRFSAERLKGVDSTLKIQPAKLEDSAVYLCASSLDRTSGNTIYFGEGSWLTVV.

The CDR3 here is CASSPGLAGGTDTQYF. In DNA form, the CDR3 reads TGTGCCAGCAGTCCGGGACTAGCGGGGGGCACAGATACGCAGTATTTT. The chain combines TRBV28 with TRBJ2-3; 14 positions agree with TRBD2. The germline gives CDR1 MDHEN, CDR2 SYDVKM. This CDR3 comprises 16 residues. Losses at the gene ends were 5 bases for V and 1 base for J; bases not matched to a gene: 2.

This chain connects TRBV9 to TRBJ1-2; TRBD1 aligns across 11 bases. The germline CDR1 and CDR2 sequences are SGDLS and YYNGEE. Losses at the gene ends were 2 bases for V and 5 bases for J; bases not matched to a gene: 8. The CDR3 has 16 residues. CDR3 loop: CASSVTPGQGGYGYTF. The CDR3 region has the DNA TGTGCCAGCAGCGTCACACCGGGACAGGGGGGATATGGCTACACCTTC. The whole variable domain, remainder taken from reference TRBV9 and TRBJ1-2, is DSGVTQTPKHLITATGQRVTLRCSPRSGDLSVYWYQQSLDQGLQFLIQYYNGEERAKGNILERFSAQQFPDLHSELNLSSLELGDSALYFCASSVTPGQGGYGYTFGSGTRLTVV.

The chain employs TRBV6-1 and TRBJ1-2, with TRBD1 identical over 9 bases. Germline CDR1 is MNHNS and CDR2 is SASEGT. V dropped 3 bases and J dropped 4; count of bases not matched to a gene: 6. The CDR3 sequence is 15 residues long. The CDR3 is CASSDGTGRSYGYTF. DNA for the CDR3: TGTGCCAGCAGTGACGGGACAGGGAGATCCTATGGCTACACCTTC.

The chain carries TRBV3-1 (or the pseudogene TRBV3-2) and TRBJ1-1; TRBD1 aligns across 8 bases. CDR3 length: 18 residues. CDR1 is LGHDT, CDR2 YNNKEL, per germline (reference sequence). Unmatched junction bases numbered 14, after V lost 4 bases and J lost 1 base. The chain's CDR3 is CASSPELNRQGRNTEAFF. CDR3 in DNA: TGTGCCAGCAGCCCCGAGTTAAATCGACAGGGGCGGAACACTGAAGCTTTCTTT.

With regard to this clone: A junction end diverges from the germline sequence, so it may reflect a read error. The V gene is TRBV7-8, the J gene TRBJ1-1; D may be TRBD1 (5 bases). This CDR3 spans 17 amino acids. The V gene's germline CDR1 is SGHVS and CDR2 FQNEAQ. The DNA for the CDR3 is TGTGCCAGCACCCTCGGGTGGGGCACCATACGGAACACTGAGGCTTTCTTT. This codes for CASTLGWGTIRNTEAFF.

This clone has just one count. The chain joins TRBV20-1 to TRBJ1-2; D is possibly TRBD1 (6 bases). V was shortened by 3 bases and J by 8 bases, with 13 bases between the two germline ends. Germline values: CDR1 DFQATT, CDR2 SNEGSKA (reference sequence). This CDR3 comprises 12 residues. For the CDR3, the DNA is TGCAGTGCTAGTGCTCAGGGGAGCGGCTACACCTTC. Its protein product is CSASAQGSGYTF.

The chain uses TRBV19 and TRBJ1-5; no firm D call. Per the germline V gene, CDR1 is LNHDA and CDR2 is SQIVND (reference sequence). V dropped 1 base and J dropped 3 bases, with 4 bases sitting between them. CDR3 length: 13 residues. The CDR3 nucleotides read TGTGCCAGTAGTATAGTCAACAATCAGCCCCAGCATTTT. It yields the protein CASSIVNNQPQHF.

This clone was detected only once. The chain carries TRBV7-2 and TRBJ2-3, with a possible D match to TRBD2 (6 bases). From germline, CDR1 is SGHTA and CDR2 FQGNSA. The ends were cut back, 2 bases at V and 7 bases at J, with 16 bases in the middle. This CDR3 has 15 residues. Here the CDR3 DNA reads TGTGCCAGCAGCTTAACGCGGGGTAGAACGAATACGCAGTATTTT. It is translated as CASSLTRGRTNTQYF. Supplemented by reference TRBV7-2 and TRBJ2-3, the full variable domain reads GAGVSQSPSNKVTEKGKDVELRCDPISGHTALYWYRQSLGQGLEFLIYFQGNSAPDKSGLPSDRFSAERTGGSVSTLTIQRTQQEDSAVYLCASSLTRGRTNTQYFGPGTRLTVL.

The genes are TRBV6-1 and TRBJ1-6; D is perhaps TRBD1 (6 bases). The CDR3 has 13 residues. V lost 2 bases, J lost 11 bases, and 10 bases lay in between. Per germline, CDR1 MNHNS and CDR2 SASEGT. CDR3 sequence (DNA): TGTGCCAGCAGTGAATCGCAGGGGCCACCCCTCCACTTT. Its protein product is CASSESQGPPLHF.

The chain has TRBV6-5 and TRBJ2-2, with 8 bases identical to TRBD1. This CDR3 has 15 residues. With V trimmed by 7 bases and J by 7 bases, 11 bases remained unmatched. The V gene's germline CDR1 is MNHEY and CDR2 SVGAGI. The CDR3 DNA reads as TGTGCCAGCACTGCCGAGGGGACAGGCAACGGGGAGCTGTTTTTT. As protein: CASTAEGTGNGELFF.

The rearrangement joins TRBV6-6 to TRBJ2-5, with 15 bases lining up with TRBD2. The V segment lost 5 bases and the J segment 0 bases; nucleotides outside the gene matches: 10. The CDR3 totals 19 residues. Germline values: CDR1 MNHNY, CDR2 SVGAGI (reference sequence). The CDR3 protein is CASSRTAGTSGGYQETQYF. DNA for the CDR3: TGTGCCAGCAGTCGTACGGCCGGGACTAGCGGGGGGTACCAAGAGACCCAGTACTTC.

The V gene is TRBV27, the J gene TRBJ1-2; D possibly corresponds to TRBD1 (6 bases). Between the trimmed V and J ends, which lost 4 bases and 4 bases, there was a span of 13 bases. The germline CDR1 and CDR2 sequences are MNHEY and SMNVEV (reference sequence). There are 14 residues in the CDR3. CDR3 residues: CASSWGGGGYGYTF. Here the CDR3 DNA reads TGTGCCAGCAGTTGGGGCGGGGGCGGCTATGGCTACACCTTC.

The V and J genes are TRBV7-8 and TRBJ2-2; a possible D gene is TRBD1 (6 bases). This CDR3 spans 16 amino acids. CDR1 SGHVS and CDR2 FQNEAQ come from the germline V gene. V shed 0 bases and J shed 1 base, with 9 bases lying between them. The CDR3 loop is CASSLAQTGNTGELFF. In DNA form, the CDR3 reads TGTGCCAGCAGCTTAGCGCAGACAGGGAACACCGGGGAGCTGTTTTTT. The whole variable domain, remainder taken from reference TRBV7-8 and TRBJ2-2, is GAGVSQSPRYKVAKRGQDVALRCDPISGHVSLFWYQQALGQGPEFLTYFQNEAQLDKSGLPSDRFFAERPEGSVSTLKIQRTQQEDSAVYLCASSLAQTGNTGELFFGEGSRLTVL.

V usage is TRBV18 and J usage is TRBJ2-6, with TRBD1 identical over 7 bases. CDR1 and CDR2 from the germline V gene are KGHSH and LQKENI. J gave up 0 bases and V 6 bases, and 8 bases lay outside the gene matches. The CDR3 runs 17 residues. The CDR3 here is CASSRGTAGSGANVLTF. In nucleotides, the CDR3 is TGTGCCAGCTCCCGAGGGACAGCTGGCTCTGGGGCCAACGTCCTGACTTTC. Together with reference TRBV18 and TRBJ2-6, the CDR3 gives the full variable domain: NAGVMQNPRHLVRRRGQEARLRCSPMKGHSHVYWYRQLPEEGLKFMVYLQKENIIDESGMPKERFSAEFPKEGPSILRIQQVVRGDSAAYFCASSRGTAGSGANVLTFGAGSRLTVL.

The count of this clone is one. The chain recombines TRBV18 with TRBJ2-3, with TRBD2 matching 9 bases. Germline V CDR1 and CDR2: KGHSH, LQKENI. CDR3 length equals 15 residues. The trim removed 5 bases at V and 6 bases at J, leaving 9 bases unmatched. CDR3 nucleotide sequence: TGTGCCAGCTCATCCCGACTAGCGGTCTCTGATACGCAGTATTTT. Its protein is CASSSRLAVSDTQYF.

This sequence joins TRBV7-2 and TRBJ1-4; a possible D gene is TRBD1 (5 bases). The V end lost 1 base, the J end lost 10 bases, and 19 bases lay between the germline ends. Per germline, CDR1 SGHTA and CDR2 FQGNSA. The CDR3 consists of 16 residues. The DNA of the CDR3 is TGTGCCAGCAGCTTAGTCTCCTCGGGACTACCCGGAAAACTGTTTTTT. Its protein is CASSLVSSGLPGKLFF.

The chain recombines TRBV5-1 with TRBJ1-6, with D maybe TRBD1 (6 bases). The CDR3 has 14 amino acids. Trimming pared 4 bases from V and 9 bases from J, leaving 14 bases between. CDR1 and CDR2 (germline): SGHRS, YFSETQ. Here the CDR3 reads CASSRTGPSSPLHF. DNA of the CDR3: TGCGCCAGCAGCCGAACAGGGCCAAGTTCACCCCTCCACTTT.

This sequence joins TRBV6-5 and TRBJ2-7, with D perhaps matching TRBD1 (6 bases). CDR1 is MNHEY and CDR2 is SVGAGI in the germline V gene. The CDR3 is made up of 12 amino acids. With 10 bases removed from V and 0 bases from J, the gap between germline ends came to 10 bases. The CDR3 sequence: CATQGSSYEQYF. The CDR3 region has the DNA TGTGCCACACAGGGAAGCTCCTACGAGCAGTACTTC.

This clone was seen once. The chain joins TRBV3-1 (or the pseudogene TRBV3-2) to TRBJ1-1; D remains unclear. V was clipped by 1 base and J by 5 bases, with 2 bases between them. The CDR3 sequence is 11 residues long. CDR1 is LGHDT and CDR2 is YNNKEL in the germline V gene (reference sequence). The CDR3 nucleotides are TGTGCCAGCAGCCAAGCAACTGAAGCTTTCTTT. Residues: CASSQATEAFF.